This entry lists 27 T cell receptor beta chains sequenced from one sample in a study of cytomegalovirus exposure and HLA in healthy donors. Vbeta (60) and Jbeta (13) primers were used in the PCR. Profiling relied on immunoSEQ multiplex PCR, and the TCRdb table lists in-frame clones only, not all of them. This sample has around 150,000 clones; roughly four fifths occur once, and the top ten carry over 8.5%. The sample consisted of PBMCs. The receptors were sampled from a man in his fifties or sixties in good health and CMV-seropositive.

The rearrangement links TRBV5-5 to TRBJ2-3, with D unclear. CDR1 and CDR2 (germline): SGHKS, YYEKEE (reference sequence). This CDR3 spans 12 amino acids. The V end lost 3 bases, the J end lost 2 bases, and 4 bases lay between the germline ends. DNA of the CDR3: TGTGCCAGCAGCTACAACACAGATACGCAGTATTTT. Residues: CASSYNTDTQYF.

This rearrangement joins TRBV7-9 to TRBJ2-2; 11 bases are a match to TRBD2. Losses at the gene ends were 5 bases for V and 1 base for J; bases not matched to a gene: 9. Germline CDR1 reads SEHNR; CDR2 reads FQNEAQ (reference sequence). The CDR3 is 18 residues long. The CDR3 region has the DNA TGTGCCAGCAGCCAACTTAGCGGGAGGGCTTGGAACACCGGGGAGCTGTTTTTT. Amino acid sequence: CASSQLSGRAWNTGELFF. The complete variable domain, with remaining parts taken from reference TRBV7-9 and TRBJ2-2, reads DTGVSQNPRHKITKRGQNVTFRCDPISEHNRLYWYRQTLGQGPEFLTYFQNEAQLEKSRLLSDRFSAERPKGSFSTLEIQRTEQGDSAMYLCASSQLSGRAWNTGELFFGEGSRLTVL.

V and J are TRBV5-1 and TRBJ2-5, with 11 bases fitting TRBD1. Germline V gene data show CDR1 as SGHRS and CDR2 as YFSETQ. The CDR3 length is 14 residues. J was trimmed by 11 bases and V by 2 bases; bases with no gene match: 8. This chain's CDR3 is CASSFIGTGGGQYF. CDR3 DNA sequence: TGCGCCAGCAGCTTTATAGGGACAGGGGGGGGTCAGTACTTC.

This clone was detected only once. This chain joins TRBV9 and TRBJ1-1; 9 nucleotides agree with TRBD1. This CDR3 has 15 amino acids. Germline assignment: CDR1 SGDLS and CDR2 YYNGEE. With 0 bases clipped from V and 7 bases from J, the junction kept 7 bases outside the gene matches. CDR3 bases: TGTGCCAGCAGCGTAGAGGGGACAGGGTTTGGTGAAGCTTTCTTT. Its protein is CASSVEGTGFGEAFF.

V gene TRBV23-1 combines with J gene TRBJ1-5; no clear D gene. TRBV23-1 is flagged as an ORF with uncertain function. The CDR3 has 14 residues. Trimming took 6 bases from V and 5 from J, leaving 14 bases between them. Here the CDR3 DNA reads TGCGCCAGCAGCAAGAGGATCCCATATCAGCCCCAGCATTTT. Amino acid sequence: CASSKRIPYQPQHF.

This clone rates as medium-sized. The chain uses TRBV7-3 and TRBJ2-1; 9 bases map to TRBD2. CDR1 and CDR2 from the germline V gene are SGHTA and FQGTGA. V lost 2 bases to trimming and J lost 1 base; unmatched junction nucleotides: 9. The CDR3 is 18 residues long. CDR3: CASSLVGAGGLSYNEQFF. CDR3 coding DNA: TGTGCCAGCAGCTTAGTCGGGGCGGGAGGGCTGTCCTACAATGAGCAGTTCTTC.

The gene calls are TRBV5-1 and TRBJ1-2; a weak D match, TRBD1 (5 bases). The CDR3 contains 15 residues. Germline V CDR1 and CDR2: SGHRS, YFSETQ. V lost 5 bases and J lost 7, with 21 bases in between. The CDR3: CASRSRVGGVGGYTF. CDR3 nucleotides: TGCGCCAGCAGGTCAAGGGTTGGAGGGGTTGGTGGCTACACCTTC. The variable domain in full, completed from reference TRBV5-1 and TRBJ1-2, reads KAGVTQTPRYLIKTRGQQVTLSCSPISGHRSVSWYQQTPGQGLQFLFEYFSETQRNKGNFPGRFSGRQFSNSRSEMNVSTLELGDSALYLCASRSRVGGVGGYTFGSGTRLTVV.

This clone was found once. This chain connects TRBV4-2 to TRBJ1-1; tentatively, D is TRBD1 (6 bases). CDR3 size: 12 residues. In germline, CDR1 is LGHNA, CDR2 YNFKEQ. Trimming cost V 4 bases and J 4 bases, with 7 bases left between them. CDR3: CASSPGVTEAFF. The CDR3 DNA is TGTGCCAGCAGCCCAGGGGTCACTGAAGCTTTCTTT.

Note on this clone: Other DNA sequences of this sample code for an identical CDR3. The chain has TRBV28 and TRBJ1-5; possible D gene TRBD1, 6 bases. The CDR3 consists of 14 residues. Per the germline V gene, CDR1 is MDHEN and CDR2 is SYDVKM. Trimming pared 5 bases from V and 3 bases from J, leaving 11 bases between. The CDR3 loop reads CASSKGQLNQPQHF. The CDR3 region has the DNA TGTGCCAGCAGTAAAGGACAGCTCAATCAGCCCCAGCATTTT.

The chain has TRBV27 and TRBJ1-4; D may be TRBD1 (5 bases). The germline V gene encodes CDR1 MNHEY and CDR2 SMNVEV (reference sequence). CDR3 length: 14 amino acids. V was shortened by 2 bases and J by 8 bases, with 12 bases between the two germline ends. In nucleotides, the CDR3 is TGTGCCAGCAGTTTACGGCCGCGGGACGAAAAACTGTTTTTT. Translation gives CASSLRPRDEKLFF.

The CDR3, as DNA: TGCGCCAGCAGCTGGAGACCAGGGTTCTCCTACAATGAGCAGTTCTTC. Its protein product is CASSWRPGFSYNEQFF. V and J are TRBV5-1 and TRBJ2-1; perhaps TRBD1 as D (5 bases). CDR1 SGHRS and CDR2 YFSETQ come from the germline V gene. The CDR3 is made up of 16 amino acids. V was clipped by 3 bases and J by 0 bases, with 13 bases between them.

This chain joins TRBV12-2 and TRBJ2-7; the table names TRBD1, a call not compared with the DNA. TRBV12-2 has pseudogene status. The CDR3 consists of 16 residues. Written as DNA, the CDR3 is TGTGCAAGTCGCTATTCTGCCGGGACAGAGTACTACGAGCAGTACTTC. It encodes CASRYSAGTEYYEQYF.

The chain is built from TRBV7-9 and TRBJ2-5; 9 bases align to TRBD1. The last part of the DNA fits TRBJ2-7 better; the J call may be wrong. Germline V lookup: CDR1 SEHNR, CDR2 FQNEAQ (reference sequence). There are 14 residues in the CDR3. CDR3 in DNA: TGTGCCAGCAGCTCGCCGGGACAGGGTTTCGAGCAGTACTTC. It is translated as CASSSPGQGFEQYF.

The V and J genes are TRBV7-9 and TRBJ1-2; possible D gene TRBD1, 6 bases. The CDR3 is 15 residues long. Trimming took 2 bases from V and 2 from J, leaving 12 bases between them. Germline CDR1 SEHNR, CDR2 FQNEAQ (reference sequence). CDR3 in DNA: TGTGCCAGCAGCTTATCTGGGGGCGGAAACTATGGCTACACCTTC. Residues: CASSLSGGGNYGYTF.

This clone was counted between two and nine times. The V gene is TRBV6-6, the J gene TRBJ2-3, with a tentative D call TRBD2 (6 bases). Germline CDR1 MNHNY, CDR2 SVGAGI (reference sequence). CDR3 length: 14 residues. V lost 7 bases and J 4 bases, leaving 15 bases between the germline ends. CDR3 protein: CASTSRGLADTQYF. In DNA form, the CDR3 reads TGTGCCAGCACCTCCCGGGGACTCGCAGATACGCAGTATTTT.

V gene TRBV5-1 combines with J gene TRBJ2-1, with 12 positions matching TRBD2. The CDR3 length is 16 residues. Losses at the gene ends were 3 bases for V and 1 base for J; bases not matched to a gene: 2. Germline assignment: CDR1 SGHRS and CDR2 YFSETQ. The CDR3 sequence: CASSSGLAGSYNEQFF. In nucleotides, the CDR3 is TGCGCCAGCAGCTCTGGACTAGCGGGGTCCTACAATGAGCAGTTCTTC.

The chain has TRBV18 and TRBJ2-1; 7 nucleotides agree with TRBD1. Germline V gene data show CDR1 as KGHSH and CDR2 as LQKENI. V was pared by 0 bases and J by 4 bases, with 6 bases of the junction left unmatched. The CDR3 length is 16 residues. DNA for the CDR3: TGTGCCAGCTCACCACCTAACAGGGGTCCTTACAATGAGCAGTTCTTC. The encoded protein is CASSPPNRGPYNEQFF.

The chain uses TRBV19 and TRBJ1-1; D is perhaps TRBD1 (5 bases). The germline V gene has CDR1 LNHDA and CDR2 SQIVND (reference sequence). V lost 7 bases, J lost 0 bases, and 12 bases lay in between. The CDR3 is 14 amino acids. The CDR3 nucleotides are TGTGCCAGTACCTGGGGGGTGATGAACACTGAAGCTTTCTTT. Translation: CASTWGVMNTEAFF.

This clone has a single count. The gene calls are TRBV29-1 and TRBJ1-6; a possible D gene is TRBD1 (5 bases). Trimming removed 7 bases from V and 3 bases from J, with 13 bases in between. The V gene's germline CDR1 is SQVTM and CDR2 ANQGSEA. The CDR3 covers 14 residues. As DNA, the CDR3 is TGCAGCGCGCGTTGGGGGGACTATAATTCACCCCTCCACTTT. Amino acid sequence: CSARWGDYNSPLHF.

This clone was seen once. The V and J genes are TRBV18 and TRBJ2-1, with a weak D call TRBD1 (5 bases). Germline V CDR1 and CDR2: KGHSH, LQKENI. V was trimmed by 6 bases and J by 9 bases, leaving 18 bases between them. The CDR3 sequence is 14 residues long. The CDR3 DNA reads TGTGCCAGCTCTCAGAACCAGGAGCAGGGTGAGCAGTTCTTC. It encodes CASSQNQEQGEQFF.

CDR3 DNA sequence: TGTGCTAGTGGTTTGCCCCCTCAGGGGGCTAGGATGGGCAATCAGCCCCAGCATTTT. This gives the protein CASGLPPQGARMGNQPQHF. This chain joins TRBV12-5 and TRBJ1-5; TRBD1 agrees at 8 bases. The CDR3 is made up of 19 amino acids. J was trimmed by 2 bases and V by 2 bases; bases with no gene match: 14. From germline, CDR1 is LGHNT and CDR2 FRNRAP.

The rearrangement joins TRBV28 to TRBJ1-4; a weak D match, TRBD1 (5 bases). Germline V CDR1 and CDR2: MDHEN, SYDVKM. The CDR3 contains 14 residues. V was clipped by 5 bases and J by 8 bases, with 15 bases between them. This CDR3 reads CASSKGLAGEKLFF. CDR3 in DNA: TGTGCCAGCAGTAAGGGACTCGCGGGGGAAAAACTGTTTTTT.

The chain recombines TRBV19 with TRBJ2-5; 11 bases are a match to TRBD1. This CDR3 has 13 residues. Losses at the gene ends were 8 bases for V and 3 bases for J; bases not matched to a gene: 2. Germline V CDR1 and CDR2: LNHDA, SQIVND (reference sequence). The CDR3 sequence: CASRDRGEETQYF. CDR3 nucleotides: TGTGCCAGTCGGGACAGGGGGGAAGAGACCCAGTACTTC.

The V and J genes are TRBV7-2 and TRBJ1-5, with 7 positions matching TRBD1. Trimming cost V 5 bases and J 0 bases; bases outside gene matches: 7. The CDR3 extends over 16 amino acids. Germline V lookup: CDR1 SGHTA, CDR2 FQGNSA. CDR3 amino acids: CASSPGDRRSNQPQHF. DNA for the CDR3: TGTGCCAGCAGCCCGGGGGACAGACGTAGCAATCAGCCCCAGCATTTT.

The chain recombines TRBV7-6 with TRBJ2-5; 9 nucleotides match TRBD1. Germline loops: CDR1 SGHVS, CDR2 FNYEAQ. The ends lost 4 bases at V and 4 bases at J; junction bases unmatched: 7. The CDR3 totals 15 residues. CDR3 sequence (DNA): TGTGCCAGCAGCTCCGCCGGGACAGGGCGAGAGACCCAGTACTTC. Protein product: CASSSAGTGRETQYF.

This clone appeared a single time. The chain is built from TRBV7-3 and TRBJ2-2; TRBD2 agrees at 7 bases. In germline, CDR1 is SGHTA, CDR2 FQGTGA. J gave up 3 bases and V 3 bases, and 7 bases lay outside the gene matches. CDR3 size: 16 residues. The CDR3 protein is CASSFVAGEDTGELFF. In DNA form, the CDR3 reads TGTGCCAGCAGCTTCGTTGCGGGAGAGGACACCGGGGAGCTGTTTTTT.

V usage is TRBV5-6 and J usage is TRBJ1-2; the match to TRBD1 covers 8 bases. This CDR3 spans 13 amino acids. The germline CDR1 and CDR2 sequences are SGHDT and YYEEEE. V shed 4 bases, J shed 8 bases, and the junction held 7 bases outside the gene matches. DNA for the CDR3: TGTGCCAGCAGCATCGGACAGGGTGGAGGCTACACCTTC. Translated, it gives CASSIGQGGGYTF.